This T cell receptor beta chain was captured by sequencing in a study of shared clonotypes between healthy human individuals. Study-wide context: Per-donor plates numbered three CD4 naive, three CD4 memory, two CD8 naive and one CD8 memory. Study-level points and caveats: The rarefaction results pointed to incomplete sorted-subset sequencing despite large depth. Generally, naive subsets (rather than memory subsets) showed larger estimated richness.

Deep was the level at which the assay was run. The repertoire was sequenced with immunoSEQ multiplex PCR; TCRdb's copy has only in-frame clones and lacks some. Here the sample spans about 1.5 million clones, nearly 99% being singletons. A remark on this clone: What it binds is unknown.

Trimming removed 2 bases at V and 0 bases at J, with 8 bases between. Germline assignment: CDR1 KGHSH and CDR2 LQKENI. This CDR3 spans 15 amino acids. The TCR sequence derives from a man aged 30 to 45 in good health. The specimen sequenced was naive CD4+ T cells sorted from blood. Described subset: CD45RA+ positively selected. This chain uses TRBV18 with TRBJ1-5, with unresolved D. Here the CDR3 DNA reads TGTGCCAGCTCACCAACAGAAGTTAGCAATCAGCCCCAGCATTTT. Translated: CASSPTEVSNQPQHF.